The T cell receptor (beta chain) under discussion was sequenced for a study of blood T cell repertoires in COVID-19. About the research overall: T cells, B-cell-depleted T cells, or PBMCs provided the cDNA or gDNA that served as material.

Germline V lookup: CDR1 SEHNR, CDR2 FQNEAQ (reference sequence). J lost 2 bases, V lost 11 bases, and 9 bases had no gene match. The CDR3 runs to 14 residues. Authors' data handling: Reference gene primers were amplified, and this amplification served to estimate nucleated cell counts. The repertoire was sequenced with immunoSEQ multiplex PCR; TCRdb's copy has only in-frame clones and lacks some. D and trimming were read from the DNA, whereas the V and J calls and clone size are those reported in that table. The repertoire holds a few hundred thousand clones, roughly 90% seen once, with under 7.5% in the top ten.

The sample consisted of peripheral blood. The chain is built from TRBV7-9 and TRBJ1-5; 7 bases align to TRBD1. The clonotype comes from a man between 18 and 35 years old who had recovered from COVID-19. The CDR3, as DNA: TGTGCCGGGCAGGAGGGGACAGGCAATCAGCCCCAGCATTTT. Residues: CAGQEGTGNQPQHF.